This T cell receptor beta chain was observed in a study of T cells in severe cutaneous drug reactions. Across the whole study: Patients were recruited from Taiwan, Thailand and Europe between the early 2010s and the late 2010s.

The CDR3 sequence is 16 residues long. Germline V gene lookup returns CDR1 DFQATT and CDR2 SNEGSKA (reference sequence). The iRepertoire multiplex PCR system with TCR subtype-specific primers built both bulk and single-cell libraries. Using the multiplex PCR reads, TCRdb records one entry per CDR3 protein without DNA. Recorded for this sample: approximately 20,000 distinct CDR3 sequences. Whole-study results and caveats: TRBV12-4 use rose strongly in carbamazepine-induced Stevens-Johnson syndrome or toxic epidermal necrolysis, averaging around 32% in blister cells and about 4.6% in PBMC. Tolerant-control and healthy-donor PBMC lacked or rarely had the public CDR3 found in blisters.

Carbamazepine had induced Stevens-Johnson syndrome or toxic epidermal necrolysis in the sequenced donors. Peripheral blood was from CBZ-SJS/TEN patients: a few Han Chinese, about 6 European. Concerning this clonotype: What it recognizes is unknown.

This clonotype originated in a human donor with toxic epidermal necrolysis, a severe cutaneous drug reaction. The chain recombines TRBV20-1 with TRBJ1-1; the D call from TCRdb, TRBD1, cannot be confirmed without DNA. The sample comprised PBMCs. The CDR3 loop reads CSARDGETGPSTEAFF.